The rows below give T cell receptor beta chains drawn from one sample of a study of CD8 T cells in Susac syndrome. TCRdb independently ran MiXCR on the immunoSEQ multiplex PCR reads; one entry per CDR3 protein. Seen here are around 170,000 distinct CDR3 sequences, 85% to 95% observed once, and the top ten hold 0.15% to 0.2%. Sequencing was performed on CD8+ T cells from PBMCs. These receptors came from a human donor with Susac syndrome. Both conserved end residues are part of each CDR3. D genes are given only for firm matches. Clone size is not always given. Where it is, it says once, few, many or a class for expanded clones.

>NA|TRBJ2-2|TRBD2|TRBV2
TGTGCCAGCAGTCCGGGACTAGCGAACACCGGGGAGCTGTTTTTT
CASSPGLANTGELFF
>once|TRBJ2-7|TRBD2|TRBV6-6
TGTGCCAGCAGTTACGATAGCGGGGCGGGCCACGAGCAGTACTTC
CASSYDSGAGHEQYF
>NA|TRBJ1-1|NA|TRBV7-9
TGTGCCAGCAGCTTACCCCCAACGAGGGGGACTGAAGCTTTCTTT
CASSLPPTRGTEAFF
>NA|TRBJ2-7|NA|TRBV27
TGTGCCAGCAGTTTACGTGGGGTACACTACGAGCAGTACTTC
CASSLRGVHYEQYF
>NA|TRBJ2-1|TRBD1|TRBV30
TGTGCCTGGAGTTGGACAGGGGAGAATGAGCAGTTCTTC
CAWSWTGENEQFF
>NA|TRBJ2-7|NA|TRBV29-1
TGCAGCGTTGTCCCGGACGTGGGGGAGCAGTACTTC
CSVVPDVGEQYF
>NA|TRBJ1-2|NA|TRBV12-3/TRBV12-4
TGTGCCAGCAGTTTTAGGGATGGCTACACCTTC
CASSFRDGYTF
>NA|TRBJ2-5|NA|TRBV27
TGTGCCAGCAGGCTGGGGGGTGTTGAGACCCAGTACTTC
CASRLGGVETQYF
>NA|TRBJ1-2|TRBD1|TRBV7-9
TGTGCCAGCAGCTCTGACCGGGACAGGCTTGACGGCTACACCTTC
CASSSDRDRLDGYTF
>NA|TRBJ2-1|NA|TRBV9
TGTGCCAGCAGCGTAGACTTCGGGGGATCCTACAATGAGCAGTTCTTC
CASSVDFGGSYNEQFF
>NA|TRBJ1-2|NA|TRBV4-1
TGCGCCAGCAGCCAAGGAAGGACGAGTGGCTACACCTTC
CASSQGRTSGYTF
>NA|TRBJ2-6|NA|TRBV2
TGTGCCAGCATTCCTTCCTCTGGGGCCAACGTCCTGACTTTC
CASIPSSGANVLTF
>NA|TRBJ2-1|NA|TRBV7-3
TGTGCCAGCAGGAAGGACAATGAGCAATTCTTC
CASRKDNEQFF
>NA|TRBJ2-5|NA|TRBV11-2
TGTGCCAGCAGCTTAGCCGTCGGTCGGGAAGAGACCCAGTACTTC
CASSLAVGREETQYF
>NA|TRBJ2-2|NA|TRBV20-1
TGCAGTGCTAGAGTTCCGACCCGGGCCCCAATTAGCGGGGAGCTGTTTTTT
CSARVPTRAPISGELFF
>NA|TRBJ2-3|TRBD2|TRBV19
TGTGCCAGTAGAAAACTAGCGGGAGGCAGTACGCAGTATTTT
CASRKLAGGSTQYF
>NA|TRBJ2-5|NA|TRBV5-6
TGTGCCAGCAGCTTACTTTCTAGGACCCAGTACTTC
CASSLLSRTQYF
>NA|TRBJ2-5|NA|TRBV4-1
TGCGCCAGCAGCCGGGACAAAGAGACCCAGTACTTC
CASSRDKETQYF